These 32 T cell receptor beta chains were all obtained from the same sample, sequenced in a study of blood T cell repertoires in COVID-19. Some clones are missing from TCRdb's copy, which holds only in-frame ones; the method was immunoSEQ multiplex PCR. The repertoire has around 280,000 clones, around 90% of them found once; the top ten carry about 1.7%. The sample taken for sequencing was PBMCs or T cells enriched from blood (not recorded which). The receptors here all came from a woman between 40 and 55 years old who had recovered from COVID-19.

The chain carries TRBV18 and TRBJ2-1; D unresolved. CDR1 and CDR2 from the germline V gene are KGHSH and LQKENI. The CDR3 is made up of 14 amino acids. The V end lost 0 bases, the J end lost 2 bases, and 5 bases lay between the germline ends. Here the CDR3 DNA reads TGTGCCAGCTCACCACCGTCCACCTACAATGAGCAGTTCTTC. Translation: CASSPPSTYNEQFF.

J is TRBJ1-2 and V is TRBV5-1; 8 bases map to TRBD1. Germline V gene lookup returns CDR1 SGHRS and CDR2 YFSETQ. This CDR3 has 16 residues. The ends lost 0 bases at V and 6 bases at J; junction bases unmatched: 10. This CDR3 reads CASSLDRGRTGNGYTF. CDR3 sequence (DNA): TGCGCCAGCAGCTTGGATCGGGGACGGACAGGGAATGGCTACACCTTC.

The chain is built from TRBV19 and TRBJ1-1; D perhaps matches TRBD1 (6 bases). The CDR3 is 14 amino acids. Germline V gene data show CDR1 as LNHDA and CDR2 as SQIVND (reference sequence). With 4 bases removed from V and 7 bases from J, the gap between germline ends came to 16 bases. CDR3 nucleotides: TGTGCCAGTAGTACGGGTGGGACACGGCGTGAAGCTTTCTTT. It translates to CASSTGGTRREAFF.

This clone was observed once. The chain is built from TRBV5-1 and TRBJ1-1, with unresolved D. Germline lookup yields CDR1 SGHRS and CDR2 YFSETQ. V was clipped by 0 bases and J by 10 bases, with 10 bases between them. The CDR3 has 12 amino acids. The CDR3 DNA is TGCGCCAGCAGCTTGGCGGGTCTGGCAGCTTTCTTT. Protein product: CASSLAGLAAFF.

Written as DNA, the CDR3 is TGTGCCAGCAGTCAGGGACAGTCGAATTACGAGCAGTACTTC. It codes for CASSQGQSNYEQYF. The J gene is TRBJ2-7, the V gene TRBV6-1, with 7 nucleotides matching TRBD1. The germline V gene has CDR1 MNHNS and CDR2 SASEGT. The CDR3 consists of 14 residues. The junction had 8 bases not matched to a gene; V was cut back by 5 bases and J by 4 bases.

The rearrangement uses TRBV18 and TRBJ2-7, with 7 bases matching TRBD2. The trim removed 5 bases at V and 0 bases at J, leaving 13 bases unmatched. Germline V lookup: CDR1 KGHSH, CDR2 LQKENI. This CDR3 is built from 17 residues. DNA for the CDR3: TGTGCCAGCTCATCCTCTTGGGGGGGAACGAGCTCCTACGAGCAGTACTTC. Encoded protein: CASSSSWGGTSSYEQYF.

The CDR3 protein is CASSPGQSNTGELFF. The DNA of the CDR3 is TGTGCCAGCTCCCCAGGCCAGTCGAACACCGGGGAGCTGTTTTTT. The V gene is TRBV18, the J gene TRBJ2-2; D is unresolved. CDR3 length equals 15 residues. The V gene lost 6 bases and the J gene lost 0 bases, with 11 bases spanning the gap. Germline CDR1 reads KGHSH; CDR2 reads LQKENI. The complete variable domain, with remaining parts taken from reference TRBV18 and TRBJ2-2, reads NAGVMQNPRHLVRRRGQEARLRCSPMKGHSHVYWYRQLPEEGLKFMVYLQKENIIDESGMPKERFSAEFPKEGPSILRIQQVVRGDSAAYFCASSPGQSNTGELFFGEGSRLTVL.

The J gene is TRBJ1-1, the V gene TRBV5-6; 8 positions agree with TRBD1. This CDR3 is 15 amino acids long. J lost 7 bases, V lost 0 bases, and 8 bases had no gene match. Germline CDR1 is SGHDT and CDR2 is YYEEEE. CDR3 residues: CASSLAGGASGEAFF. CDR3 nucleotides: TGTGCCAGCAGCTTGGCAGGGGGCGCATCTGGTGAAGCTTTCTTT.

The chain has TRBV3-1 (or the pseudogene TRBV3-2) and TRBJ2-1, with TRBD1 identical over 7 bases. Losses at the gene ends were 5 bases for V and 12 bases for J; bases not matched to a gene: 4. There are 11 residues in the CDR3. In germline, CDR1 is LGHDT, CDR2 YNNKEL (reference sequence). The CDR3 region is CASSTDRAQFF. DNA for the CDR3: TGTGCCAGCAGCACCGACAGGGCGCAGTTCTTC.

The rearrangement uses TRBV18 and TRBJ1-2; D is ambiguous. Trimming took 3 bases from V and 2 from J, leaving 7 bases between them. CDR1 is KGHSH, CDR2 LQKENI, per germline. CDR3 length: 13 amino acids. CDR3 loop: CASSPEGNYGYTF. In DNA, the CDR3 is TGTGCCAGCTCACCCGAGGGCAACTATGGCTACACCTTC.

V and J are TRBV6-4 and TRBJ1-5; 8 positions agree with TRBD1. Unmatched junction bases numbered 10, after V lost 10 bases and J lost 5 bases. Germline assignment: CDR1 MRHNA and CDR2 SNTAGT. This CDR3 region has 14 residues. The CDR3 bases are TGTGCCACCGCAGACAGGGGAGGTCATCAGCCCCAGCATTTT. Its translation: CATADRGGHQPQHF.

V usage is TRBV6-2 or TRBV6-3 and J usage is TRBJ1-6; TRBD1 aligns across 7 bases. The J segment lost 7 bases and the V segment lost 0 bases, leaving 6 bases of the junction unmatched. Per the germline V gene, CDR1 is MNHEY and CDR2 is SVGEGT. This CDR3 is 16 amino acids long. The CDR3 region is CASSYSIWDRNSPLHF. The CDR3 DNA reads TGTGCCAGCAGTTACTCGATTTGGGACAGAAATTCACCCCTCCACTTT.

The rearrangement uses TRBV10-3 and TRBJ2-5, with 15 bases lining up with TRBD2. The CDR3 spans 18 residues. Germline-derived CDR1 and CDR2 are ENHRY and SYGVKD. Trimming at V came to 3 bases and at J to 2 bases, leaving 7 bases not matched to a gene. In DNA, the CDR3 is TGTGCCATCAGTGAAGTCGGACTAGCGGGAGGGCCTCAAGAGACCCAGTACTTC. Its protein is CAISEVGLAGGPQETQYF.

The rearrangement uses TRBV10-3 and TRBJ2-1; 8 bases fit TRBD2. V trimming: 3 bases; J trimming: 5 bases; junction bases outside the gene matches: 12. CDR1 and CDR2 (germline): ENHRY, SYGVKD. CDR3 length: 17 amino acids. CDR3 residues: CAISDPVRGGMDNEQFF. CDR3 coding DNA: TGTGCCATCAGTGACCCAGTACGGGGGGGGATGGACAATGAGCAGTTCTTC.

CDR3 in amino acids: CAIRGTGGTTYTEAFF. CDR3 coding DNA: TGTGCCATCAGGGGGACAGGGGGGACCACGTACACTGAAGCTTTCTTT. V is TRBV10-3 and J is TRBJ1-1; 11 bases are shared with TRBD1. The CDR3 runs 16 residues. After removal of 6 bases from V and 3 bases from J, the junction contained 9 bases not matched to a gene. The V gene's germline CDR1 is ENHRY and CDR2 SYGVKD.

The gene calls are TRBV19 and TRBJ2-1; D is possibly TRBD2 (5 bases). Trimming pared 5 bases from V and 0 bases from J, leaving 11 bases between. From germline, CDR1 is LNHDA and CDR2 SQIVND (reference sequence). The CDR3 covers 15 residues. The chain's CDR3 is CASSRGPDSYNEQFF. The CDR3 region has the DNA TGTGCCAGTAGTCGCGGGCCGGACTCCTACAATGAGCAGTTCTTC.

This clone has a handful of counts. The chain uses TRBV6-4 and TRBJ2-1; maybe TRBD1 (5 bases). The CDR3 is made up of 13 amino acids. Germline V lookup: CDR1 MRHNA, CDR2 SNTAGT. V was shortened by 5 bases and J by 8 bases, with 13 bases between the two germline ends. The CDR3 DNA follows: TGTGCCAGCAGTAATACAGGCCCCGATGAGCAGTTCTTC. It specifies CASSNTGPDEQFF.

The chain joins TRBV11-3 to TRBJ1-1; D gene unclear. CDR1 SGHNT and CDR2 YENEEA come from the germline V gene. The V end lost 2 bases, the J end lost 8 bases, and 12 bases lay between the germline ends. The CDR3 extends over 13 amino acids. Here the CDR3 reads CASSLRSGSEAFF. In nucleotides, the CDR3 is TGTGCCAGCAGCTTAAGGTCGGGGTCGGAAGCTTTCTTT.

J is TRBJ1-1 and V is TRBV30; D remains unclear. Trimming cost V 2 bases and J 1 base, with 17 bases left between them. The CDR3 loop spans 16 amino acids. Per germline, CDR1 GTSNPN and CDR2 SVGIG (reference sequence). In DNA form, the CDR3 reads TGTGCCTGGAGTCACACGGGGATGGGCGGGAACACTGAAGCTTTCTTT. It encodes CAWSHTGMGGNTEAFF.

The genes are TRBV11-2 and TRBJ2-5, with D maybe TRBD2 (7 bases). The CDR3 has 15 residues. V lost 5 bases and J lost 5, with 18 bases in between. In germline, CDR1 is SGHAT, CDR2 FQNNGV. The CDR3 DNA sequence: TGTGCCAGCAGCCCCGGCGGGGGCCTCCAGGAGACCCAGTACTTC. Translating it yields CASSPGGGLQETQYF.

V is TRBV4-3 and J is TRBJ1-4; D is possibly TRBD1 (5 bases). The V end lost 0 bases, the J end lost 4 bases, and 12 bases lay between the germline ends. The CDR3 is made up of 16 amino acids. Germline V gene data show CDR1 as LGHNA and CDR2 as YSLEER. CDR3 DNA sequence: TGCGCCAGCAGCCAAGAAGGCAGGGCCAGTAATGAAAAACTGTTTTTT. Translation: CASSQEGRASNEKLFF.

The chain joins TRBV2 to TRBJ2-2; tentatively, D is TRBD2 (6 bases). V was shortened by 4 bases and J by 0 bases, with 12 bases between the two germline ends. Germline values: CDR1 SNHLY, CDR2 FYNNEI. This CDR3 is built from 16 residues. CDR3: CASSVGGTANTGELFF. In DNA form, the CDR3 reads TGTGCCAGCAGTGTAGGTGGGACTGCGAACACCGGGGAGCTGTTTTTT. The full variable domain, completed using reference TRBV2 and TRBJ2-2, is EPEVTQTPSHQVTQMGQEVILRCVPISNHLYFYWYRQILGQKVEFLVSFYNNEISEKSEIFDDQFSVERPDGSNFTLKIRSTKLEDSAMYFCASSVGGTANTGELFFGEGSRLTVL.

This clone was counted a few times. The chain has TRBV27 and TRBJ2-3, with TRBD1 as a possible D gene (6 bases). The CDR3 is made up of 15 amino acids. The V and J ends lost 5 bases and 6 bases respectively, with 18 bases between them. Germline V CDR1 and CDR2: MNHEY, SMNVEV (reference sequence). The CDR3 region has the DNA TGTGCCAGCAGTCTTCCCGGCAGGGGTATTGATACGCAGTATTTT. This codes for CASSLPGRGIDTQYF.

The J gene is TRBJ1-5, the V gene TRBV2, with unresolved D. Deletions cut 6 bases from V and 0 bases from J, with 15 bases between. CDR1 is SNHLY, CDR2 FYNNEI, per germline. This CDR3 has 16 amino acids. In nucleotides, the CDR3 is TGTGCCAGCAGGTTCTTCCAGGATAATAGCAATCAGCCCCAGCATTTT. The encoded protein is CASRFFQDNSNQPQHF.

This chain uses TRBV7-9 with TRBJ1-2; TRBD1 is a possible D gene (5 bases). The CDR3 covers 13 residues. With 5 bases removed from V and 2 bases from J, the gap between germline ends came to 9 bases. Germline V gene sequence: CDR1 SEHNR, CDR2 FQNEAQ (reference sequence). As DNA, the CDR3 is TGTGCCAGCAGCCAGGGAATAAACTATGGCTACACCTTC. Protein: CASSQGINYGYTF.

The V gene is TRBV2, the J gene TRBJ1-2, with 9 bases aligning to TRBD1. The J segment lost 8 bases and the V segment lost 3 bases, leaving 4 bases of the junction unmatched. This CDR3 is 13 amino acids long. Looked up from germline, CDR1 is SNHLY and CDR2 is FYNNEI. The chain's CDR3 is CASSDRDRVGYTF. In DNA, the CDR3 is TGTGCCAGCAGTGACCGGGACAGGGTGGGCTACACCTTC.

The chain recombines TRBV6-1 with TRBJ1-3, with a weak D call TRBD1 (6 bases). This CDR3 spans 16 amino acids. Germline loops: CDR1 MNHNS, CDR2 SASEGT. V was pared by 3 bases and J by 5 bases, with 17 bases between. The CDR3 is CASSETPTQGRNTIYF. The DNA for the CDR3 is TGTGCCAGCAGTGAGACCCCGACACAGGGACGAAACACCATATATTTT.

The rearrangement joins TRBV4-3 to TRBJ2-1; no reliable D call. V was pared by 4 bases and J by 0 bases, with 10 bases between. Germline CDR1 LGHNA, CDR2 YSLEER. The CDR3 loop spans 15 amino acids. In nucleotides, the CDR3 is TGCGCCAGCAGCCGATCGTCTAGCTCCTACAATGAGCAGTTCTTC. It specifies CASSRSSSSYNEQFF.

Comment on this clone: Because the CDR3's place on the DNA is in doubt, the DNA is left out and the CDR3 is given as listed by TCRdb. The chain recombines TRBV30 with TRBJ1-3. The CDR3 length is 13 residues, termini included. The germline V gene has CDR1 GTSNPN and CDR2 SVGIG (reference sequence). CDR3 in amino acids: CAWSVVAIGSTTF.

This chain connects TRBV18 to TRBJ1-2; 7 positions match TRBD1. Germline-derived CDR1 and CDR2 are KGHSH and LQKENI. The CDR3 is 15 amino acids. Losses at the gene ends were 3 bases for V and 3 bases for J; bases not matched to a gene: 7. CDR3 DNA sequence: TGTGCCAGCTCACCCTATCTTACAGGGGACTATGGCTACACCTTC. Translation gives CASSPYLTGDYGYTF.

V usage is TRBV29-1 and J usage is TRBJ2-3; 8 bases align to TRBD1. The germline V gene encodes CDR1 SQVTM and CDR2 ANQGSEA. The CDR3 loop spans 15 amino acids. V shed 1 base, J shed 3 bases, and the junction held 6 bases outside the gene matches. CDR3 protein: CSVEGTGPVTDTQYF. The CDR3 coding sequence is TGCAGCGTTGAAGGGACAGGGCCGGTGACAGATACGCAGTATTTT.

This clone was detected only once. This chain connects TRBV7-9 to TRBJ2-2; 9 nucleotides match TRBD1. The germline CDR1 and CDR2 sequences are SEHNR and FQNEAQ (reference sequence). CDR3 length: 14 amino acids. J gave up 1 base and V 8 bases, and 2 bases lay outside the gene matches. The CDR3 spells CASQGQGNTGELFF. The CDR3 DNA follows: TGTGCCAGCCAGGGACAGGGGAACACCGGGGAGCTGTTTTTT.